The clone carrying this TCR beta chain has just a few counts. Its antigen is as yet unknown. Germline V gene sequence: CDR1 GTSNPN, CDR2 SVGIG (reference sequence). V dropped 6 bases and J dropped 5 bases, with 7 bases sitting between them. This CDR3 region has 11 residues. This sample stems from a study of lung T cells in sarcoidosis with Löfgren's syndrome. Study details: Bronchoalveolar lavage fluid in sarcoidosis accumulates CD4+ T cells. Löfgren's syndrome patients were the main repertoire analysis focus.

TCRdb re-analysed the reads in MiXCR, keeping a single row per CDR3 protein. The sample lists several thousand distinct CDR3 sequences, roughly 21% occurring once. Study conclusions and caveats: TRAV12-1 and TRBV2 were reportedly most expanded in Löfgren's patients. Multiple Löfgren's syndrome patients reportedly shared TRAV12-1 and TRBV2 CDR3 motifs, suggesting public CD4+ TCRs.

The V gene is TRBV30, the J gene TRBJ1-4, with D possibly matching TRBD1 (5 bases). This sequence originates from a human donor with sarcoidosis (Löfgren's syndrome or another form), or a control subject (not recorded which). Sequencing was done on a sample of CD4+ T cells from bronchoalveolar lavage fluid. CDR3 in amino acids: CACEGNEKLFF. The CDR3, as DNA: TGTGCCTGTGAGGGGAATGAAAAACTGTTTTTT.